Each of the 9 T cell receptor beta chains below was sequenced from the same sample in a study of blood T cells in healthy people across ages. Combining a sample-barcoded 5' primer with a J-beta primer mix, a second PCR ran for roughly 7 to 12 cycles. TCRdb fed the 5' RACE reads into MiXCR, producing one record per CDR3 protein. The sample holds fewer than 1,000,000 distinct CDR3 sequences, approximately 44% seen once. Sequencing was performed on blood. The receptors here all came from a man aged 60 to 75 in good health.

Details on this clonotype: The junction and the germline gene differ at one end; a read error may be behind it. V and J are TRBV4-3 and TRBJ2-1; 8 bases map to TRBD2. The CDR3 contains 15 residues. Germline assignment: CDR1 LGHNA and CDR2 YSLEER. CDR3 DNA sequence: TGCGCCAGCAGCCCTCTAACTAGCGGTTACAGTGAGCAGTTCTTC. Translation: CASSPLTSGYSEQFF.

This clonotype was counted ten times or more. The genes are TRBV29-1 and TRBJ2-1; D ambiguous. The germline CDR1 and CDR2 sequences are SQVTM and ANQGSEA. V lost 4 bases and J 9 bases, leaving 13 bases between the germline ends. The CDR3 is made up of 12 amino acids. The CDR3 is CSVGNSPSEQFF. The CDR3 nucleotides read TGCAGCGTTGGAAACAGCCCGAGTGAGCAGTTCTTC.

About this clonotype: Possible read error: a much larger clone is one base away. The chain employs TRBV7-2 and TRBJ2-5, with D possibly TRBD2 on 5 matching bases. Germline V gene sequence: CDR1 SGHTA, CDR2 FQGNSA. Trimming shortened V by 5 bases and J by 6 bases, and 16 bases separated the two germline ends. This CDR3 has 14 residues. DNA of the CDR3: TGTGCCAGCAGCGACGGGATGAGTGGGCAGACCCAGTACTTC. Translating it yields CASSDGMSGQTQYF.

J is TRBJ2-3 and V is TRBV5-1; D is unresolved. The CDR3 is 17 amino acids. Germline values: CDR1 SGHRS, CDR2 YFSETQ. V dropped 0 bases and J dropped 0 bases, with 14 bases sitting between them. CDR3 in amino acids: CASSLVLPGTSTDTQYF. DNA of the CDR3: TGCGCCAGCAGCTTGGTTCTGCCGGGTACTAGCACAGATACGCAGTATTTT.

This clonotype has more than one count but fewer than ten. This chain connects TRBV20-1 to TRBJ2-7; 9 positions match TRBD2. CDR1 and CDR2 from the germline V gene are DFQATT and SNEGSKA (reference sequence). V shed 4 bases and J 5 bases; nucleotides not matched to a gene: 12. The CDR3 has 15 residues. CDR3 in DNA: TGCAGTGCTACTCTCAGGCTAGCGGGGTTGGACGAGCAGTACTTC. It yields the protein CSATLRLAGLDEQYF.

This clonotype was seen once. V usage is TRBV28 and J usage is TRBJ1-5; D might be TRBD1 (6 bases). CDR3 length equals 14 residues. Germline V CDR1 and CDR2: MDHEN, SYDVKM. V was pared by 6 bases and J by 4 bases, with 13 bases between. CDR3 amino acids: CASSPGTKNQPQHF. The CDR3, as DNA: TGTGCCAGCAGCCCCGGGACAAAGAATCAGCCCCAGCATTTT.

This clonotype has a handful of counts. The chain joins TRBV7-9 to TRBJ2-5; D uncertain. This CDR3 has 13 residues. With 6 bases removed from V and 4 bases from J, the gap between germline ends came to 12 bases. Germline CDR1 and CDR2: SEHNR and FQNEAQ (reference sequence). In nucleotides, the CDR3 is TGTGCCAGCAGTTATCTAGAACCAGAGACCCAGTACTTC. Translating it yields CASSYLEPETQYF.

This clonotype was seen many times. The chain joins TRBV21-1 to TRBJ2-1. TRBV21-1 is tagged as a pseudogene. This CDR3 is built from 17 residues. The CDR3 nucleotides read TGTGCCAGCAGCAAAGTCCGGCGGAACGGGGTCTACAATGAGCAGTTCTTC. It translates to CASSKVRRNGVYNEQFF.

The chain carries TRBV4-1 and TRBJ2-1; TRBD2 agrees at 10 bases. The CDR3 has 19 amino acids. The germline V gene has CDR1 MGHRA and CDR2 YSYEKL. V lost 1 base, J lost 0 bases, and 9 bases stayed unmatched. The CDR3 loop reads CASSQGNSGGPSSYNEQFF. The CDR3 DNA reads TGCGCCAGCAGCCAAGGGAATAGCGGGGGGCCGAGCTCCTACAATGAGCAGTTCTTC.